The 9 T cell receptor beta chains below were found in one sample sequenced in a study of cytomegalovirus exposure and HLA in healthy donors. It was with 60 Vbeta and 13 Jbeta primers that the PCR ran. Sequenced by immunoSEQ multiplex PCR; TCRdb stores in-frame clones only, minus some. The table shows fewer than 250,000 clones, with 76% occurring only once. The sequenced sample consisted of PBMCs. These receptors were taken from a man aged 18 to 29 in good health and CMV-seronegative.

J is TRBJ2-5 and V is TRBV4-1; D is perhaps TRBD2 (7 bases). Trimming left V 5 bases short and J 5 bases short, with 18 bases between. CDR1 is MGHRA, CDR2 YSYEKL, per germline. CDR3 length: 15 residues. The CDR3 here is CASSSGLKGGETQYF. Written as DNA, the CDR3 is TGCGCCAGCAGCTCCGGACTTAAGGGGGGGGAGACCCAGTACTTC.

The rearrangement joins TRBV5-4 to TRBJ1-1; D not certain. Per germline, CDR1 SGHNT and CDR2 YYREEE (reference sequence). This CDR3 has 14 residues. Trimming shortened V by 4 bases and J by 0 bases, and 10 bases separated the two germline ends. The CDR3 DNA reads TGTGCCAGCAGCCTGGGTCCTATGAACACTGAAGCTTTCTTT. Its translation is CASSLGPMNTEAFF.

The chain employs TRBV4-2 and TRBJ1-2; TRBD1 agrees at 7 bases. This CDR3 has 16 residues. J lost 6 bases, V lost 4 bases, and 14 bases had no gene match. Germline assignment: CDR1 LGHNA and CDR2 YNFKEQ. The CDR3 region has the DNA TGTGCCAGCAGCCCCTTAGGAAGGGACAGCGAAAATGGCTACACCTTC. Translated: CASSPLGRDSENGYTF.

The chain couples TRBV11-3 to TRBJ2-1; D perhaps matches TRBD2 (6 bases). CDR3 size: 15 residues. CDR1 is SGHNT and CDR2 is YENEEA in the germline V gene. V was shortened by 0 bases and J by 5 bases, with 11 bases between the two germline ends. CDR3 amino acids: CASSLEGGGHNEQFF. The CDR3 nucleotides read TGTGCCAGCAGCTTAGAGGGGGGAGGCCACAATGAGCAGTTCTTC.

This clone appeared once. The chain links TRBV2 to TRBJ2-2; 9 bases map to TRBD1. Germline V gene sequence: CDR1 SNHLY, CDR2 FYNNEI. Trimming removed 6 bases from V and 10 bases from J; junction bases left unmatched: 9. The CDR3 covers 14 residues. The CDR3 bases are TGTGCCAGCAGACGGGACAGGGAATCAGTGGAGCTGTTTTTT. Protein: CASRRDRESVELFF. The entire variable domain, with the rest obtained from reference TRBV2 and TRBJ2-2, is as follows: EPEVTQTPSHQVTQMGQEVILRCVPISNHLYFYWYRQILGQKVEFLVSFYNNEISEKSEIFDDQFSVERPDGSNFTLKIRSTKLEDSAMYFCASRRDRESVELFFGEGSRLTVL.

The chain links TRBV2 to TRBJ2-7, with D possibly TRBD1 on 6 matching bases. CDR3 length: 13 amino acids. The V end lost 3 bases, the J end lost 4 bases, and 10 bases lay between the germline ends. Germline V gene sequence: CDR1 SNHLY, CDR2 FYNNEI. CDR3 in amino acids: CASSEQGMYEQYF. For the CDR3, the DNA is TGTGCCAGCAGTGAGCAGGGGATGTACGAGCAGTACTTC.

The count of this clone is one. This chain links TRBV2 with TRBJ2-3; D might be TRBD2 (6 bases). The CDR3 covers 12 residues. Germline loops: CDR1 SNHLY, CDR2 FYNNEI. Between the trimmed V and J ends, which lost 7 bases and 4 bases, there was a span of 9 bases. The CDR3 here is CASTGESDTQYF. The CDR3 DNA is TGTGCCAGCACGGGGGAGTCAGATACGCAGTATTTT.

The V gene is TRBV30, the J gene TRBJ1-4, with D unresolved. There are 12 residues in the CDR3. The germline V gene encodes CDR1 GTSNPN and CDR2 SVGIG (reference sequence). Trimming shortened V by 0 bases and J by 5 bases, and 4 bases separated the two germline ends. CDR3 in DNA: TGTGCCTGGAGTGTCATCAATGAAAAACTGTTTTTT. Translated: CAWSVINEKLFF.

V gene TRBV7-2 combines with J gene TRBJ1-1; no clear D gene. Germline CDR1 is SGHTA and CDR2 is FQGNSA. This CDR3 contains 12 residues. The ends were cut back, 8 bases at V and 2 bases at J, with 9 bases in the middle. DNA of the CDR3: TGTGCCAGCCGGTTTTCTAACACTGAAGCTTTCTTT. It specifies CASRFSNTEAFF.